This T cell receptor beta chain originates from a study of shared clonotypes between healthy human individuals (TCRdb year 2020). In the study overall: The cohort comprised two women and a few men aged 18 to 49 years. For each donor, CD4 naive and CD4 memory were each given three plates, CD8 naive was given two plates, and CD8 memory was given one plate. Blood TCR repertoires of roughly five healthy adults were deeply sequenced to estimate repertoire size and the extent of clonotype sharing between individuals. Different laboratories and diverse techniques were used to prepare libraries and sequence TCR repertoires, to increase sequencing depth and limit assay-specific biases. Between about 0.8 and 9.5 billion PBMCs per donor were obtained by leukapheresis.

Using the deep immunoSEQ assay, TCR CDR3 regions were amplified from genomic DNA by multiplex PCR. For each cell subset, the extracted genomic DNA was distributed evenly across all wells of several immunoSEQ 96-well plates, and each plate served as one replicate. Each replicate PCR for sorted subsets received about 220 ng genomic DNA, equal to around 32,000 T cell genomes. The purified libraries were quantified using a Qubit 3.0 fluorometer, sized with a Bioanalyzer 2100, and then quantified again using the KAPA Library Quantification kit. Every immunoSEQ 96-well plate was sequenced on a dedicated single-read 150-cycle Illumina NextSeq 550 flow cell. Processing in the source paper ran as follows. The immunoSEQ output contained only junctional sequences without quality scores, so filtering could not match that applied to full-length reads. To assign V/J genes and CDR3, sequences were annotated against IMGT germline references using PyIR, a Python wrapper for IgBLAST v1.9. Reads with weak V/J assignments (E-value above 1e-6), missing CDR3, stop codons, out-of-frame junctions, or ambiguous translated residues were removed. V3J clonotypes were defined as sequences sharing the same inferred V gene, J gene, and CDR3 amino acid sequence. The percentage overlap between two repertoires was calculated by dividing the number of shared unique clonotypes by the size of the smaller repertoire. Three approaches were used to assess repertoire richness: RTK rarefaction, the Chao1 estimator, and Recon v2.1 estimates of unobserved clonotypes. Generation probabilities were computed with OLGA for all TCRbeta clonotypes obtained by the gDNA method from several donors. This immuneACCESS table, as held by TCRdb, lists in-frame sequences with V and J called but not all clones. Of the missing ones, under half trace to an unresolved V gene in checked studies; the others have no known cause. V, J and clone size derive from that table, while D and trimming were established from the DNA sequence. Across this sample there are over 1.5 million clones, with 98% seen only once. Roughly 0.45% of the sample is taken by the ten largest.

The donors were healthy, HIV-negative adults with no recently reported acute infections or vaccinations. Every donor was a Caucasian adult residing in Nashville, Tennessee, USA. CD4+ T cells were enriched through magnetic negative selection, after which naive cells were positively selected on CD45RA and the remaining negative fraction served as the memory subset. Blood was collected by leukapheresis, and PBMCs were isolated by Ficoll-Histopaque density gradient centrifugation and then cryopreserved in liquid nitrogen vapor phase. Analytical flow cytometry was used to check the purity and quantity of every magnetically sorted T cell population. Genomic DNA was isolated from every sorted fraction and measured by UV absorbance on a Nanodrop 2000c. Points on this clone: Its antigen remains undetermined. There are no base qualities to consult, and no much larger clone falls within one base.

The germline V gene specifies LGHNA as CDR1 and YNFKEQ as CDR2. Germline trimming: 0 bases from V, 7 bases from J; junction bases outside gene matches: 5. The CDR3 runs 16 amino acids, cysteine and phenylalanine included. The CDR3 DNA has 48 bases and is translated from base 1. Here is what the overall study found, with its caveats: Roughly 5.2% of naive CD4, around 3.6% of naive CD8, about 2.5% of memory CD4, and about 0.4% of memory CD8 clonotypes were shared across a few donors. Because the study included a small number of donors, the genetic and exposure-history diversity represented was limited. Based on pairwise subsampling, the degree of clonotype sharing among donors was expected to be affected by sequencing depth. Estimated clonotype richness was generally larger for naive than for memory subsets. Rarefaction of sorted-subset datasets indicated incomplete sequencing despite the large sequencing depth. Only blood was sampled, and tissue TCR repertoires likely differ from those in blood. Compared with non-shared clonotypes, the clonotypes found in all four sorted-subset donors had higher generation probabilities.

This sequence originates from a man aged 25 to 40 in good health. What was sequenced was naive CD4+ T cells sorted from blood. The intended sense of this specimen's cell subset or site label: CD45RA+ positively selected. The chain is encoded by TRBV4-2 joined to TRBJ2-1, with 11 central nucleotides matching TRBD1. The encoded CDR3 is CASSQEGQGVLNEQFF. The DNA sequence is TGTGCCAGCAGCCAAGAGGGACAGGGGGTGCTAAATGAGCAGTTCTTC.